This T cell receptor beta chain was profiled in a study of shared clonotypes between healthy human individuals. An assay was performed, and its level was deep. TCRdb's table, derived via immunoSEQ multiplex PCR, lists solely in-frame clones and lacks some. The profile covers 700,000 or so clones, with 72% appearing a single time and less than 2% taken by the ten largest. Losses at the gene ends were 5 bases for V and 6 bases for J; bases not matched to a gene: 12. The CDR3 totals 16 residues. Germline loops: CDR1 LGHNA, CDR2 YNFKEQ. Sequenced input: memory CD4+ T cells sorted from blood. The sample's subset: CD45RA-negative fraction. The receptor comes from a woman aged 25 to 45 in good health. The chain couples TRBV4-2 to TRBJ2-3; 9 nucleotides agree with TRBD2. The CDR3 DNA reads as TGTGCCAGCAGCTTAGCGTTTAGCGGGAGTAAGGATACGCAGTATTTT. Translation gives CASSLAFSGSKDTQYF.